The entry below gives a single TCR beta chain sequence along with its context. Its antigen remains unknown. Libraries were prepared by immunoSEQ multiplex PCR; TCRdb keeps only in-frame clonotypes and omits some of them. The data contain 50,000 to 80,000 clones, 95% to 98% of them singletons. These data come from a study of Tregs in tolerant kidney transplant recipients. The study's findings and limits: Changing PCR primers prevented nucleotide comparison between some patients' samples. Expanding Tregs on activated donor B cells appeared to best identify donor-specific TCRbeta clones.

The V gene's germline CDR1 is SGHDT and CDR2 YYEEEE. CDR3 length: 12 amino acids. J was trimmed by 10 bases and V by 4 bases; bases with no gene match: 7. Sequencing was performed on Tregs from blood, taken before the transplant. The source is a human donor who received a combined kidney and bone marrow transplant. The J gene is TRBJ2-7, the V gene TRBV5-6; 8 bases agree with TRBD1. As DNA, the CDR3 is TGTGCCAGCAGCGGAACAGGGGGTACCCAGTACTTC. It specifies CASSGTGGTQYF.